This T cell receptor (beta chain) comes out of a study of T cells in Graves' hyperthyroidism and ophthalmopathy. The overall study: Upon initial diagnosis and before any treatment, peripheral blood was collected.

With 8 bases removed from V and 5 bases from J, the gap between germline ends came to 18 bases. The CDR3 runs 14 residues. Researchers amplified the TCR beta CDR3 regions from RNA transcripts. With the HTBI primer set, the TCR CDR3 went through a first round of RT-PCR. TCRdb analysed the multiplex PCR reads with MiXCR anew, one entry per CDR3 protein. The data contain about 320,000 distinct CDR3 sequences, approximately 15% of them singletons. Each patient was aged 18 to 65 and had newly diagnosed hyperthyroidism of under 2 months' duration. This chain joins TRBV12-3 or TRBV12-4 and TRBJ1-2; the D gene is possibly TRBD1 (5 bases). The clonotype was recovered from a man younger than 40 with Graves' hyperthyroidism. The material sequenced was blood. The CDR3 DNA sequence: TGTGCCAGCGGCTTGGGGGACCCTTCTTATGGCTACACCTTC. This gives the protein CASGLGDPSYGYTF.